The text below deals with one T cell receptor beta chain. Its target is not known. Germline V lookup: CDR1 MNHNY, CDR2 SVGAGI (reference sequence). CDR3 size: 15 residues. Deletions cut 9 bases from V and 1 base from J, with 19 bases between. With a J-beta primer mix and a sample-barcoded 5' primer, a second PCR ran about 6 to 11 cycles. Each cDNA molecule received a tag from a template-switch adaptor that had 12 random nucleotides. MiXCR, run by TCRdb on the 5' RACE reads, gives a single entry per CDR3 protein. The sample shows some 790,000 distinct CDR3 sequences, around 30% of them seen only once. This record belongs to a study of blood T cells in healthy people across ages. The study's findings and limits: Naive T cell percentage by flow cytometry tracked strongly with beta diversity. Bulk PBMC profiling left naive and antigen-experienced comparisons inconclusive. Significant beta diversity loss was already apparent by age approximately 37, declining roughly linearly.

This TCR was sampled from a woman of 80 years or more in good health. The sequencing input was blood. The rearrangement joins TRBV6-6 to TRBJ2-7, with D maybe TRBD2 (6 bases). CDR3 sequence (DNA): TGTGCCAGTCGCGTGTCTCTGGCGGGATCCTACGAGCAGTACTTC. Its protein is CASRVSLAGSYEQYF.